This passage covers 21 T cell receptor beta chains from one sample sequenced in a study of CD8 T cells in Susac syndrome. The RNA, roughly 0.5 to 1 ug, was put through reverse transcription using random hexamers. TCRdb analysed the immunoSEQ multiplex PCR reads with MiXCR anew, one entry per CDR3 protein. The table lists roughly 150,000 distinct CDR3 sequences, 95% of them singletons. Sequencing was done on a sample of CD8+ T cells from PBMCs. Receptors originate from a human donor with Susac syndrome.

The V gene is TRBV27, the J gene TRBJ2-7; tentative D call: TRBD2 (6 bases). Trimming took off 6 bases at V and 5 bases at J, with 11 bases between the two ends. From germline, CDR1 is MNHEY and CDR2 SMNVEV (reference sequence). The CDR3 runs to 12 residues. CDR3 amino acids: CASSRPGDEQYF. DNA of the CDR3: TGTGCCAGCAGCCGCCCGGGGGACGAGCAGTACTTC.

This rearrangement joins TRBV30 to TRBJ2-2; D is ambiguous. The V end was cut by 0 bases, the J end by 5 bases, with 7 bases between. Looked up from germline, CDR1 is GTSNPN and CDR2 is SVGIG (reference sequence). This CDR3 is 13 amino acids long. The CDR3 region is CAWSVWGTGELFF. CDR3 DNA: TGTGCCTGGAGTGTTTGGGGAACCGGGGAGCTGTTTTTT.

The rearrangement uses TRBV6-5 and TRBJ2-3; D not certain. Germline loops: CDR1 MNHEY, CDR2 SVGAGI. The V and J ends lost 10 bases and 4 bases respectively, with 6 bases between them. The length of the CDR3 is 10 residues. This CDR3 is CATGPDTQYF. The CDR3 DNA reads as TGTGCCACCGGTCCAGATACGCAGTATTTT.

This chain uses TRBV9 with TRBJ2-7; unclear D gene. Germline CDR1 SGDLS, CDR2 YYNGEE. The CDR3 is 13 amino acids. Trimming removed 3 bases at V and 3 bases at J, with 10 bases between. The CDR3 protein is CASSAQSGYEQYF. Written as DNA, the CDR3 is TGTGCCAGCAGCGCTCAATCAGGCTACGAGCAGTACTTC.

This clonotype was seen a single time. In DNA form, the CDR3 reads TGTGCCAGTAGGGGCGGGAGATATAGCTCCTACAATGAGCAGTTCTTC. Its translation: CASRGGRYSSYNEQFF. The rearrangement joins TRBV19 to TRBJ2-1, with 7 bases matching TRBD2. The V and J ends lost 6 bases and 0 bases, in that order; junction bases with no gene match: 8. The CDR3 is made up of 16 amino acids. Germline lookup yields CDR1 LNHDA and CDR2 SQIVND (reference sequence).

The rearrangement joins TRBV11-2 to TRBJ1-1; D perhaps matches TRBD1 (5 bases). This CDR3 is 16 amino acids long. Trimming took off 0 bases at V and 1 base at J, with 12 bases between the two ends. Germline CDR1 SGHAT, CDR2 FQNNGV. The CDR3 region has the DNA TGTGCCAGCAGCTTAGATAAATGGGGGAAGAACACTGAAGCTTTCTTT. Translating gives CASSLDKWGKNTEAFF.

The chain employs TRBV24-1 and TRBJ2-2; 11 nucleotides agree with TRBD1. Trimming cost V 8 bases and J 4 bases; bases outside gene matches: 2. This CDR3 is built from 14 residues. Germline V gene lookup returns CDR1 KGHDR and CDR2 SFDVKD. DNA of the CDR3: TGTGCCACCACCGGGACAGGGGGCACCGGGGAGCTGTTTTTT. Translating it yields CATTGTGGTGELFF.

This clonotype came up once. CDR3 protein: CASSFEGQGGTDTQYF. DNA of the CDR3: TGTGCCAGCAGTTTTGAGGGACAGGGGGGAACAGATACGCAGTATTTT. V and J are TRBV28 and TRBJ2-3, with 11 bases aligning to TRBD1. The germline gives CDR1 MDHEN, CDR2 SYDVKM. The CDR3 has 16 residues. V lost 3 bases and J lost 3; bases outside the gene matches: 5.

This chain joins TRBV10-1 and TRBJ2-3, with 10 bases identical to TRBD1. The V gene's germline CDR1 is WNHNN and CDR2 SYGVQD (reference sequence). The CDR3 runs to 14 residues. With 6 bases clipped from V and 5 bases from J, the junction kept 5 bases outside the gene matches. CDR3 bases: TGCGCCAGCAGCCGGGACAGGGGAATAGATACGCAGTATTTT. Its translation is CASSRDRGIDTQYF.

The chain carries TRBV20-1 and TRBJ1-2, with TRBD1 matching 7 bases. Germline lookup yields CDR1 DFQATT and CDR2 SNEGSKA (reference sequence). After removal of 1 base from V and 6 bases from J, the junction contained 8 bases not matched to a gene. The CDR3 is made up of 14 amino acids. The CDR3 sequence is CSARGDRVVDGYTF. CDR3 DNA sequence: TGCAGTGCTAGAGGCGACAGGGTAGTTGATGGCTACACCTTC.

DNA for the CDR3: TGTGCCAGCAGCCTCTATGAGGCTGTGGCGGGCACAGATACGCAGTATTTT. Its protein product is CASSLYEAVAGTDTQYF. The chain links TRBV7-6 to TRBJ2-3; D remains unclear. V was trimmed by 5 bases and J by 1 base, leaving 19 bases between them. Per germline, CDR1 SGHVS and CDR2 FNYEAQ. This CDR3 has 17 residues.

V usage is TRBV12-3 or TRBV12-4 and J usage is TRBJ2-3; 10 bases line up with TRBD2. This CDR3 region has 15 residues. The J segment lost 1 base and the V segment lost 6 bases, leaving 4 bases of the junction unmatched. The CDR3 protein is CASSYGTSGTDTQYF. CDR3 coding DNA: TGTGCCAGCAGCTACGGGACTAGCGGCACAGATACGCAGTATTTT.

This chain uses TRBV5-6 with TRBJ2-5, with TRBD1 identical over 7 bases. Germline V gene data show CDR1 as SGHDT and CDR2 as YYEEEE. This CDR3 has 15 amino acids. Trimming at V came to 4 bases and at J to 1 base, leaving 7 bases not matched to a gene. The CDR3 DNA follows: TGTGCCAGCAGCACTGACAGGGTGTCCCAAGAGACCCAGTACTTC. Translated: CASSTDRVSQETQYF.

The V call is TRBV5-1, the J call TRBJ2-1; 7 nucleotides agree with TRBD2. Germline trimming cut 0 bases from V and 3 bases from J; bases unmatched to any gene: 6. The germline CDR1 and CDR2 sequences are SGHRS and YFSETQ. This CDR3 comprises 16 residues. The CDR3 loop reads CASSLGASGIYNEQFF. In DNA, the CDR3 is TGCGCCAGCAGCTTGGGAGCTAGCGGCATCTACAATGAGCAGTTCTTC.

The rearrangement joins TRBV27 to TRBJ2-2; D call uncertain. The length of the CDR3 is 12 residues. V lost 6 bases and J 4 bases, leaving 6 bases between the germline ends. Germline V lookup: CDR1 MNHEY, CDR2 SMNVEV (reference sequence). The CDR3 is CASRQSTGELFF. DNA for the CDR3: TGTGCCAGCAGGCAGTCCACCGGGGAGCTGTTTTTT.

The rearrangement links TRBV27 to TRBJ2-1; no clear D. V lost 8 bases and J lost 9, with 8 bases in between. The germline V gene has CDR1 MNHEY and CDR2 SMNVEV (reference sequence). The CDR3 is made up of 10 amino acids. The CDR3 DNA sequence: TGTGCCAGCGGAATCAGTGAGCAGTTCTTC. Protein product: CASGISEQFF.

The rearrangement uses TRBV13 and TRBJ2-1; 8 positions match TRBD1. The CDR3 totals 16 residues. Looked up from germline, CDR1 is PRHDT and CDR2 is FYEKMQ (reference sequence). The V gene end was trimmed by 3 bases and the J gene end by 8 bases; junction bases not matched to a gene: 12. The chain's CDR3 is CASSFTGQGLVYEQFF. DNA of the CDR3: TGTGCCAGCAGCTTCACTGGACAGGGTTTGGTCTATGAGCAGTTCTTC.

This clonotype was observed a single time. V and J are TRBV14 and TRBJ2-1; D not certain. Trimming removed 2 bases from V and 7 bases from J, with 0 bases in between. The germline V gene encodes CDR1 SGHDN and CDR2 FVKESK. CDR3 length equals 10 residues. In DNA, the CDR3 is TGTGCCAGCAGCCAAAATGAGCAGTTCTTC. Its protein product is CASSQNEQFF.

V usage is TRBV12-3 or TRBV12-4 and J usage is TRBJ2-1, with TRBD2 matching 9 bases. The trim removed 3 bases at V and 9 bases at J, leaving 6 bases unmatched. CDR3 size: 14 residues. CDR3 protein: CASSLGLAKVEQFF. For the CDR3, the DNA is TGTGCCAGCAGTTTGGGACTAGCCAAGGTTGAGCAGTTCTTC.

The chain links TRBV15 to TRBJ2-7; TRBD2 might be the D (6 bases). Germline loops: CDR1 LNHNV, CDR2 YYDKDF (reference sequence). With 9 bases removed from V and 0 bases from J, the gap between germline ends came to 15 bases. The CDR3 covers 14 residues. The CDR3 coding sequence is TGTGCCACTCTCGGGACTTCTAGCTCCTACGAGCAGTACTTC. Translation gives CATLGTSSSYEQYF.

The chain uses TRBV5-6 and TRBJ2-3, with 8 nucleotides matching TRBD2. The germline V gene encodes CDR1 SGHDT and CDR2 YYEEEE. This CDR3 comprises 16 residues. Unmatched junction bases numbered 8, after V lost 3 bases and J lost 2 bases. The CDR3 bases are TGTGCCAGCAGCTACGTTACTAGCGGTAACACAGATACGCAGTATTTT. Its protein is CASSYVTSGNTDTQYF.